Following are 25 T cell receptor beta chains from one sample sequenced in a study of T cells after yellow fever vaccination (dated by TCRdb to between 2018 and 2021). Per the publication, the treatment or condition label means: live attenuated yellow fever vaccine strain. Libraries were constructed by 5' RACE. The run used an Illumina NovaSeq 6000. TCRdb reanalyzed the raw reads on its own, using fastp at Q25 for trimming and MiXCR for clone calling, and kept in-frame beta chains. Merged by CDR3 protein, the rows form single entries marked with the most common genes and DNA. For this sample the table gives some 160,000 distinct CDR3 sequences, of which approximately 10% were detected only once. 35% to 40% of the sample rests with the top ten. Source: CD8+ T cells sorted from PBMCs, taken 45 days after the yellow fever booster vaccination. These receptor sequences come from a man between 18 and 35 years old who received the YFV17D yellow fever vaccine.

The V call is TRBV30, the J call TRBJ1-2; D is uncertain. Trimming cost V 2 bases and J 0 bases, with 13 bases left between them. Germline assignment: CDR1 GTSNPN and CDR2 SVGIG (reference sequence). The CDR3 is made up of 15 amino acids. The CDR3 sequence is CAWSYAGTSNYGYTF. CDR3 bases: TGTGCCTGGAGTTACGCTGGCACTTCTAACTATGGCTACACCTTC.

On this clonotype itself: One junction end does not reproduce the germline sequence, and a read error may be involved. The rearrangement joins TRBV7-6 to TRBJ2-7; D is unresolved. This CDR3 is 13 amino acids long. The germline V gene has CDR1 SGHVS and CDR2 FNYEAQ. The CDR3 here is CASSLGVFYEKYF. The DNA of the CDR3 is TGTGCCAGCAGCTTAGGGGTGTTCTACGAGAAGTACTTC.

This chain uses TRBV6-5 with TRBJ2-3, with TRBD2 as a possible D gene (6 bases). The CDR3 runs 15 residues. Germline V gives CDR1 MNHEY, CDR2 SVGAGI. V lost 5 bases and J 8 bases, leaving 20 bases between the germline ends. CDR3 amino acids: CASSPGGPFNGTQYF. DNA of the CDR3: TGTGCCAGCAGTCCCGGGGGTCCGTTCAACGGTACGCAGTATTTT.

This clonotype has just a few counts. The chain is built from TRBV25-1 and TRBJ2-1; TRBD2 matches 9 bases. Germline V gene sequence: CDR1 MGHDK, CDR2 SYGVNS. The ends lost 4 bases at V and 7 bases at J; junction bases unmatched: 5. The CDR3 runs 14 residues. The DNA for the CDR3 is TGTGCCAGCAGTGTTCGAGCGGGGGGTAATGAGCAGTTCTTC. Its translation: CASSVRAGGNEQFF.

The V call is TRBV5-1, the J call TRBJ1-1; D is undetermined. The germline V gene encodes CDR1 SGHRS and CDR2 YFSETQ. Trimming removed 4 bases from V and 1 base from J, with 5 bases in between. There are 12 residues in the CDR3. CDR3 bases: TGCGCCAGCAGCCCCGAGAACACTGAAGCTTTCTTT. Its translation is CASSPENTEAFF.

The chain couples TRBV9 to TRBJ2-2; D is perhaps TRBD2 (5 bases). This CDR3 has 14 amino acids. Germline CDR1 SGDLS, CDR2 YYNGEE. V lost 6 bases to trimming and J lost 6 bases, with 15 bases between them. DNA for the CDR3: TGTGCCAGCAATGCGGGCTTAACACCCGGGGAGCTGTTTTTT. Residues: CASNAGLTPGELFF.

The V call is TRBV12-3 or TRBV12-4, the J call TRBJ1-2; D unresolved. The germline V and J ends were trimmed by 3 bases and 8 bases, with 13 bases remaining between them. The CDR3 totals 13 residues. The CDR3, as DNA: TGTGCCAGCAGTTTTCCCCATTTGATGGGCTACACCTTC. Encoded protein: CASSFPHLMGYTF.

The chain recombines TRBV4-1 with TRBJ2-2; 7 bases fit TRBD1. The CDR3 is 18 residues long. J gave up 3 bases and V 1 base, and 11 bases lay outside the gene matches. Looked up from germline, CDR1 is MGHRA and CDR2 is YSYEKL. The CDR3 DNA is TGCGCCAGCAGCCAAGTAAATAGATACAGGGGAGACACCGGGGAGCTGTTTTTT. Translation: CASSQVNRYRGDTGELFF.

The genes are TRBV6-5 and TRBJ2-6, with unresolved D. Germline V lookup: CDR1 MNHEY, CDR2 SVGAGI. The CDR3 length is 13 residues. Trimming cost V 10 bases and J 0 bases, with 7 bases left between them. CDR3 DNA sequence: TGTGCCACTTCTATCTCTGGGGCCAACGTCCTGACTTTC. Translated: CATSISGANVLTF.

This clonotype was seen a few times. V usage is TRBV7-9 and J usage is TRBJ2-7; 9 nucleotides line up with TRBD1. The CDR3 runs to 14 residues. The germline V gene encodes CDR1 SEHNR and CDR2 FQNEAQ (reference sequence). V was pared by 5 bases and J by 3 bases, with 5 bases of the junction left unmatched. The CDR3 protein is CASSPGTGFYEQYF. CDR3 coding DNA: TGTGCCAGCAGCCCCGGGACAGGGTTCTACGAGCAGTACTTC.

This clonotype was seen a few times. This chain uses TRBV5-1 with TRBJ1-1, with D perhaps matching TRBD1 (5 bases). The germline V gene has CDR1 SGHRS and CDR2 YFSETQ. Trimming left V 0 bases short and J 5 bases short, with 14 bases between. The CDR3 is 15 residues long. CDR3 sequence (DNA): TGCGCCAGCAGCTTGGCGCGAGGGGAAAGGACTGAAGCTTTCTTT. As protein: CASSLARGERTEAFF.

The V gene is TRBV29-1, the J gene TRBJ2-1; D may match TRBD1 or TRBD2 (6 bases each). The length of the CDR3 is 15 residues. The germline V gene has CDR1 SQVTM and CDR2 ANQGSEA. V lost 7 bases and J lost 4, with 20 bases in between. CDR3 in DNA: TGCAGCGCAGAGGGGGGACGGAGACTTTACAATGAGCAGTTCTTC. Translating it yields CSAEGGRRLYNEQFF.

This chain connects TRBV4-3 to TRBJ2-3; possibly TRBD1 or TRBD2 for D (5 bases each). The V gene lost 1 base and the J gene lost 4 bases, with 12 bases spanning the gap. The germline gives CDR1 LGHNA, CDR2 YSLEER. CDR3 size: 15 residues. In nucleotides, the CDR3 is TGCGCCAGCAGCCAAGTTTCTAGAGGGGCAGATACGCAGTATTTT. The encoded protein is CASSQVSRGADTQYF.

V and J are TRBV7-2 and TRBJ2-1, with D tentatively TRBD2 (7 bases). CDR3 size: 14 residues. Germline loops: CDR1 SGHTA, CDR2 FQGNSA. Trimming shortened V by 1 base and J by 13 bases, and 17 bases separated the two germline ends. DNA for the CDR3: TGTGCCAGCAGCTTAGGTCGGGGGGCGCATCATCAGTTCTTC. This sequence encodes CASSLGRGAHHQFF.

The sample holds many counts of this clonotype. The chain links TRBV12-3 or TRBV12-4 to TRBJ2-5; D remains ambiguous. The V end lost 6 bases, the J end lost 4 bases, and 6 bases lay between the germline ends. This CDR3 region has 11 residues. The CDR3 nucleotides are TGTGCCAGCAGCTTTAGAGAGACCCAGTACTTC. Its protein product is CASSFRETQYF.

This clonotype was counted many times. This chain uses TRBV25-1 with TRBJ2-1; D possibly corresponds to TRBD2 (6 bases). The germline V and J ends were trimmed by 6 bases and 7 bases, with 7 bases remaining between them. The CDR3 consists of 11 residues. Germline CDR1 and CDR2: MGHDK and SYGVNS. The CDR3 DNA follows: TGTGCCAGCAGCGGAGGGAATGAGCAGTTCTTC. The encoded protein is CASSGGNEQFF.

This clonotype was recorded a few times. This chain links TRBV4-1 with TRBJ1-2; no reliable D call. V lost 1 base, J lost 4 bases, and 16 bases lay in between. This CDR3 is built from 16 residues. Germline CDR1 MGHRA, CDR2 YSYEKL. CDR3 sequence (DNA): TGCGCCAGCAGCCAAGCTGGCCCGGAGTCAGTCTATGGCTACACCTTC. As protein: CASSQAGPESVYGYTF.

This clonotype appeared a few times. The gene calls are TRBV2 and TRBJ2-3, with D maybe TRBD2 (6 bases). The CDR3 covers 16 residues. The V gene's germline CDR1 is SNHLY and CDR2 FYNNEI. V was pared by 3 bases and J by 0 bases, with 13 bases between. For the CDR3, the DNA is TGTGCCAGCAGTGATGGCGGGGTGACTAGCACAGATACGCAGTATTTT. It encodes CASSDGGVTSTDTQYF.

This clonotype was found a few times. The chain has TRBV9 and TRBJ2-3, with D perhaps TRBD1 (6 bases). Deletions cut 0 bases from V and 2 bases from J, with 10 bases between. The CDR3 length is 15 residues. In germline, CDR1 is SGDLS, CDR2 YYNGEE. CDR3: CASSVVGHFTDTQYF. The CDR3 DNA follows: TGTGCCAGCAGCGTAGTGGGACATTTCACAGATACGCAGTATTTT.

This clonotype was seen ten or more times. The rearrangement links TRBV3-1 to TRBJ2-7; maybe TRBD2 (6 bases). The germline V gene has CDR1 LGHDT and CDR2 YNNKEL (reference sequence). The V gene lost 0 bases and the J gene lost 6 bases, with 9 bases spanning the gap. The CDR3 loop spans 13 amino acids. CDR3 sequence reads: CASSQDSGVEQYF. The CDR3 nucleotides read TGTGCCAGCAGCCAAGACTCGGGGGTCGAGCAGTACTTC.

The sample holds many counts of this clonotype. The chain uses TRBV6-2 or TRBV6-3 and TRBJ2-7; no clear D. Per germline, CDR1 MNHEY and CDR2 SVGEGT. The CDR3 is 13 amino acids. Trimming cost V 1 base and J 0 bases, with 4 bases left between them. The CDR3 loop is CASSYYSSYEQYV. The CDR3 DNA sequence: TGTGCCAGCAGTTACTACAGCTCCTACGAGCAGTACGTC.

This chain connects TRBV7-9 to TRBJ2-7; tentatively, D is TRBD2 (5 bases). V lost 2 bases, J lost 6 bases, and 11 bases lay in between. Per the germline V gene, CDR1 is SEHNR and CDR2 is FQNEAQ (reference sequence). CDR3 length: 13 amino acids. The CDR3, as DNA: TGTGCCAGCAGCTTACGCGGGTCCGGCGAGCAGTACTTC. It translates to CASSLRGSGEQYF. Full variable domain (missing parts from reference TRBV7-9 and TRBJ2-7): DTGVSQNPRHKITKRGQNVTFRCDPISEHNRLYWYRQTLGQGPEFLTYFQNEAQLEKSRLLSDRFSAERPKGSFSTLEIQRTEQGDSAMYLCASSLRGSGEQYFGPGTRLTVT.

This clonotype was picked up a small number of times. The chain joins TRBV19 to TRBJ1-2; 8 positions agree with TRBD1. CDR1 LNHDA and CDR2 SQIVND come from the germline V gene (reference sequence). J lost 6 bases, V lost 4 bases, and 13 bases had no gene match. The length of the CDR3 is 16 residues. The CDR3 here is CASSTYDRGRDDGYTF. The CDR3 DNA follows: TGTGCCAGTAGTACCTATGACAGGGGTCGTGACGATGGCTACACCTTC.

This clonotype has only a few counts. CDR3: CASRASPGELFF. CDR3 nucleotides: TGTGCCAGCAGGGCTAGCCCCGGGGAGCTGTTTTTT. The rearrangement joins TRBV6-2 or TRBV6-3 to TRBJ2-2; possibly TRBD2 for D (5 bases). CDR3 length: 12 amino acids. CDR1 MNHEY and CDR2 SVGEGT come from the germline V gene. The V and J ends lost 6 bases and 6 bases respectively, with 8 bases between them.

The genes are TRBV4-2 and TRBJ1-2; D not certain. This CDR3 has 16 amino acids. Trimming took off 3 bases at V and 5 bases at J, with 19 bases between the two ends. Germline V gives CDR1 LGHNA, CDR2 YNFKEQ. This CDR3 is CASSQIQRPPVYGYTF. The CDR3 DNA is TGTGCCAGCAGCCAGATTCAAAGGCCCCCAGTTTATGGCTACACCTTC.